This T cell receptor beta chain was sequenced for a study of STAT3 mutations in large granular lymphocyte leukemia. A remark on this clone: The antigen is undetermined.

Findings of the study overall: Every T-LGLL patient had at least one immunodominant TCRbeta clonotype.

The data were produced by immunoSEQ multiplex PCR, yet TCRdb's version contains in-frame clones alone and is incomplete. The profile covers tens of thousands of clones, with around three quarters appearing a single time and 30% taken by the ten largest. Germline CDR1 MDHEN, CDR2 SYDVKM. Trimming left V 6 bases short and J 1 base short, with 18 bases between. The CDR3 spans 16 residues. The chain employs TRBV28 and TRBJ2-5, with D perhaps matching TRBD1 (6 bases). Sequencing was performed on peripheral blood mononuclear cells. The receptor was isolated from a woman in her forties or fifties with T-cell large granular lymphocyte leukemia. Some clones in this sample may be carry-over from other donors' samples. DNA for the CDR3: TGTGCCAGCAGCCCGATACAGGGTCCCCCCCAAGAGACCCAGTACTTC. Its translation: CASSPIQGPPQETQYF.